A single sample is the source of the 12 T cell receptor beta chains below, sequenced in a study of regulatory T cells in long-lasting Graves disease. The time point here: newly diagnosed GD, antithyroid drugs for less than 3 months. The authors made the TCR library using RNA they extracted from PBMCs. Relying on iRepertoire HTBI primers and Arm-PCR of CDR3 regions, the team built TCR beta libraries. TCRdb reanalysed the multiplex PCR reads using MiXCR and keeps one entry per CDR3 protein. The repertoire holds 400,000 to 550,000 distinct CDR3 sequences, with under 15% as singletons. The same specimen was also included in a second study, on T cells in Graves' hyperthyroidism and ophthalmopathy.

The starting material was peripheral blood mononuclear cells (PBMCs), obtained at new diagnosis, from a patient treated with antithyroid drugs. These TCRs come from a woman aged 25 to 39 with Graves disease.

This clonotype was observed a few times. This chain connects TRBV28 to TRBJ1-5; possibly TRBD1 for D (6 bases). V was pared by 6 bases and J by 0 bases, with 15 bases between. The CDR3 is made up of 16 amino acids. Germline CDR1 and CDR2: MDHEN and SYDVKM. The CDR3 coding sequence is TGTGCCAGCAGCATAGAACAGGGAAATAGCAATCAGCCCCAGCATTTT. Protein product: CASSIEQGNSNQPQHF.

This clonotype was detected many times. V is TRBV7-9 and J is TRBJ2-2; TRBD2 aligns across 11 bases. Trimming at V came to 4 bases and at J to 5 bases, leaving 15 bases not matched to a gene. In germline, CDR1 is SEHNR, CDR2 FQNEAQ (reference sequence). This CDR3 has 19 amino acids. This CDR3 is CASSSPTYPTSGTTGELFF. CDR3 nucleotide sequence: TGTGCCAGCAGCTCTCCGACTTATCCGACTAGCGGGACAACCGGGGAGCTGTTTTTT.

This clonotype has only a few counts. This chain links TRBV20-1 with TRBJ2-2, with D tentatively TRBD2 (5 bases). From germline, CDR1 is DFQATT and CDR2 SNEGSKA (reference sequence). The V and J ends lost 3 bases and 4 bases respectively, with 9 bases between them. The CDR3 loop spans 13 amino acids. The CDR3 DNA reads TGCAGTGCTAGGCCTACTAGCACCGGGGAGCTGTTTTTT. Translated, it gives CSARPTSTGELFF.

The rearrangement links TRBV5-1 to TRBJ2-5, with 7 bases matching TRBD2. Germline V gene sequence: CDR1 SGHRS, CDR2 YFSETQ. This CDR3 has 14 amino acids. V lost 6 bases and J lost 2; bases outside the gene matches: 7. The CDR3 loop is CASTDGGIQETQYF. In nucleotides, the CDR3 is TGCGCCAGCACCGACGGGGGGATTCAAGAGACCCAGTACTTC.

The chain carries TRBV28 and TRBJ1-2; no reliable D call. The V end was cut by 4 bases, the J end by 5 bases, with 14 bases between. This CDR3 comprises 14 residues. The V gene's germline CDR1 is MDHEN and CDR2 SYDVKM. In nucleotides, the CDR3 is TGTGCCAGCAGTTCTAGGCCCGGGGATTATGGCTACACCTTC. Translation: CASSSRPGDYGYTF.

This clonotype was seen a handful of times. The chain has TRBV19 and TRBJ2-2; the D gene is possibly TRBD2 (6 bases). Trimming removed 8 bases from V and 4 bases from J, with 17 bases in between. CDR3 length equals 15 residues. The germline CDR1 and CDR2 sequences are LNHDA and SQIVND (reference sequence). CDR3 coding DNA: TGTGCCAGTGGGTTATTACTAGCCCCCACCGGGGAGCTGTTTTTT. Its translation is CASGLLLAPTGELFF.

V and J are TRBV7-9 and TRBJ2-1, with 12 bases aligning to TRBD2. The CDR3 is made up of 15 amino acids. Per germline, CDR1 SEHNR and CDR2 FQNEAQ (reference sequence). V trimming: 5 bases; J trimming: 7 bases; junction bases outside the gene matches: 6. DNA for the CDR3: TGTGCCAGCAGCCAGACTAGCGGGAGAGAAAATGAGCAGTTCTTC. Protein product: CASSQTSGRENEQFF.

This clonotype came up many times. J is TRBJ2-7 and V is TRBV4-1; TRBD1 agrees at 10 bases. The germline CDR1 and CDR2 sequences are MGHRA and YSYEKL. The CDR3 is 13 residues long. Trimming removed 8 bases from V and 3 bases from J; junction bases left unmatched: 4. In DNA, the CDR3 is TGCGCCAGCGGCGGGGACAGGGGCTACGAGCAGTACTTC. This translates into CASGGDRGYEQYF.

This clonotype showed up just a few times. A read error is possible here, since a much larger clone lies one base away. V and J are TRBV6-1 and TRBJ2-3; D perhaps matches TRBD2 (6 bases). The DNA matches TRBJ2-5 better at its end, which makes the J call doubtful. The CDR3 extends over 14 amino acids. Germline V gene lookup returns CDR1 MNHNS and CDR2 SASEGT. CDR3 DNA sequence: TGTGCCAGCACTCCCCGGGGGTATGGGGAGACCCAGTACTTC. Residues: CASTPRGYGETQYF.

This clonotype occurred many times. The chain combines TRBV12-3 or TRBV12-4 with TRBJ2-7; D uncertain. The CDR3 has 12 amino acids. V was pared by 4 bases and J by 5 bases, with 9 bases between. The CDR3 reads CASSSRIDEQYF. CDR3 DNA: TGTGCCAGCAGTTCCAGGATCGACGAGCAGTACTTC.

The V call is TRBV10-3, the J call TRBJ1-1, with D perhaps TRBD1 (5 bases). The germline gives CDR1 ENHRY, CDR2 SYGVKD. The CDR3 is made up of 10 amino acids. With 7 bases removed from V and 9 bases from J, the gap between germline ends came to 9 bases. This chain's CDR3 is CAINGGKAFF. DNA for the CDR3: TGTGCCATCAACGGGGGTAAAGCTTTCTTT.

This clonotype was picked up many times. This chain links TRBV11-2 with TRBJ2-7; D assignment may be TRBD1 or TRBD2 (5 bases each). The germline V and J ends were trimmed by 5 bases and 3 bases, with 17 bases remaining between them. CDR3 length: 15 amino acids. CDR1 and CDR2 from the germline V gene are SGHAT and FQNNGV. Here the CDR3 reads CASSDPGTNRYEQYF. The CDR3 DNA sequence: TGTGCCAGCAGCGATCCCGGGACGAACCGCTACGAGCAGTACTTC.